This record covers a single T cell receptor beta chain. Its specific antigen is unknown. Base qualities were left out, and no much larger clone turns up one base away. TCRbeta CDR3 regions were amplified from genomic DNA by means of the immunoSEQ Assay, a bias-controlled multiplex PCR. On the authors' methods: The number of nucleated cells in each sample was estimated from the amplification of reference gene primers within the assay. To quantify the absolute abundance of each unique TCRbeta CDR3 rearrangement, sequence reads were collapsed and filtered. Productive Simpson clonality was computed per sample as the square root of Simpson's diversity index over productive rearrangements. In its TCRdb copy, this immuneACCESS table keeps in-frame sequences only and misses some clones. Where compared with another copy, unresolved V genes explain less than half of these, and the others have no known cause. The V and J calls and clone size are taken from that table; D and trimming were inferred from the DNA. Present in this sample are around 250,000 clones, 80% to 90% of which were seen just once. The top ten clonotypes cover approximately 2% of the sample.

The source of the sample is a study of blood T cell repertoires in COVID-19 (dated by TCRdb to about 2020). In terms of the full investigation: The collaborator samples originated in the United States, Italy and Spain and spanned the acute and convalescent phases of COVID-19. Where available, HLA class I and class II types were obtained from metadata supplied by the sample provider rather than from assay-based typing. Samples came from the ongoing ImmuneRACE study (first 160 participants) plus 1,254 subjects from 6 global collaborators. Sample metadata almost always included a de-identified subject ID, COVID-19 status, age in years and sex. The dataset comprised deeply sampled blood TCRbeta repertoires from subjects exposed to, actively infected with, or recovered from COVID-19. The repertoires were released in a freely available public database meant as a resource for research on the immune response to SARS-CoV-2. The material from the prospective study consisted of cDNA or gDNA derived from T cells, B-cell-depleted T cells, or PBMCs. Here is what the overall study found, with its caveats: Clinical and demographic metadata were provided uncurated, with the amount varying by source and participant.

Sequences DFQATT (CDR1) and SNEGSKA (CDR2) are obtained from the germline V gene (reference sequence). From the cysteine through the phenylalanine, the CDR3 covers 16 amino acids. The only DNA kept is the CDR3, 48 bases in frame from the first base. Ends trimmed: V by 3 bases, J by 5 bases; bases unmatched to a gene: 16. Enrolling through a virtual design, the prospective study's participants ranged in age from roughly 18 to 100 years and lived across around 25 United States geographic areas. In the prospective study, participants were assigned to cohorts based on the clinical history participants reported in a screening survey and a study questionnaire. ImmuneRACE Cohort 3 recovered participants were defined by two consecutive negative NP/OP PCR tests, healthcare professional clearance, or symptom resolution. Mobile phlebotomists in the prospective study collected whole blood, serum and a nasopharyngeal or oropharyngeal swab from every participant. Prospective study participants could optionally give additional blood draws and questionnaires over an approximately two-month period. Before DNA extraction, blood samples from the prospective study were shipped at room temperature or frozen.

Sequencing was done on a sample of PBMCs or T cells enriched from blood (not recorded which). The sequence is built from TRBV20-1 and TRBJ2-7, with TRBD1 matching 7 junction bases. The TCR sequence derives from a woman aged 50 to 60 who had recovered from COVID-19. In nucleotides, the sequence is TGCAGTGCTAGTAGTGGGCTGCGGACAGGAGTCAACGAGCAGTACTTC. It is translated as CSASSGLRTGVNEQYF.